This entry is about one T cell receptor (beta chain). Its target is unknown. Profiled with immunoSEQ multiplex PCR; TCRdb holds only in-frame clones, not every one. Counted here are about 140,000 clones, about 70% occurring once; the ten biggest clones make up 4.5% to 6.5%. This sample stems from a study of cytotoxic CD8 clonotypes in ibrutinib-treated CLL. Study outcomes and limitations: With treatment, public clonotypes, which were uncommon, either contracted or remained stable.

Germline CDR1 reads KGHSH; CDR2 reads LQKENI. This CDR3 spans 16 amino acids. V was clipped by 3 bases and J by 2 bases, with 14 bases between them. The rearrangement uses TRBV18 and TRBJ2-1; D possibly corresponds to TRBD2 (7 bases). Source: PBMCs, taken after 24 months of ibrutinib treatment. This receptor was taken from a human donor with chronic lymphocytic leukemia. The CDR3 DNA is TGTGCCAGCTCACCCTGGGCGGGGGCCCCCTACAATGAGCAGTTCTTC. Its translation is CASSPWAGAPYNEQFF.